A single T cell receptor (beta chain) is shown here with its context. The data derive from a study of T-cell reconstitution after alpha-beta-depleted transplantation in children. CDR3 size: 15 residues. Trimming shortened V by 0 bases and J by 0 bases, and 9 bases separated the two germline ends. Germline CDR1 reads LNHDA; CDR2 reads SQIVND (reference sequence). It was with unique molecular identifiers that the TCRbeta library was prepared. TCRdb ran MiXCR on the PCR reads and lists one entry per CDR3 protein. This table has 240,000 or so distinct CDR3 sequences, around 12% appearing once. The rearrangement joins TRBV19 to TRBJ2-7; D is uncertain. The sequences come from PBMCs from the stem cell graft donor, collected from the stem cell graft. The clonotype originates from a human donor who donated a stem cell graft to a child with acute lymphoblastic leukemia. Written as DNA, the CDR3 is TGTGCCAGTAGTATAGAGCCAGCGCCCTCCTACGAGCAGTACTTC. Protein: CASSIEPAPSYEQYF.